This TCR beta chain was found in a study of lymphopenia after photon versus proton radiotherapy. Study-wide results and limits: Oligoclonal CD8+ Temra expansion after nadir drove photon patients' diversity drop.

This CDR3 comprises 15 residues. Sequencing was performed with immunoSEQ multiplex PCR; in TCRdb, only in-frame clones are kept and a portion is missing. The sample holds 150,000 to 200,000 clones; approximately 90% are singletons and the top ten take approximately 4.7%. Concerning this clone itself: Its antigen remains unidentified.

The chain joins TRBV21-1 to TRBJ1-2. TRBV21-1 counts as a pseudogene. The source is a man aged 50-60 years with gastric cancer. The specimen comprised peripheral blood, sampled from a patient treated with photon-based radiotherapy. The CDR3 DNA reads as TGTGCCAGCAGCGCTAGGGCAGGCGAGGGGTATGGCTACACCTTC. Its translation is CASSARAGEGYGYTF.